Each of the 8 T cell receptor beta chains below was sequenced from the same sample in a study of T cell clones after liver transplantation. Produced via immunoSEQ multiplex PCR; TCRdb's table is partial and in-frame only. Found here are 55,000 or so clones, about 70% of them singletons; the top ten hold 15%. The sample consisted of CD4+ T cells from blood, taken before liver transplant. The receptor source for this set is a human donor who received a liver transplant.

This chain joins TRBV7-9 and TRBJ1-4; the D gene is possibly TRBD1 (5 bases). The CDR3 consists of 14 residues. V lost 5 bases and J lost 3, with 10 bases in between. Germline-derived CDR1 and CDR2 are SEHNR and FQNEAQ (reference sequence). This CDR3 is CASSQGHSNEKLFF. As DNA, the CDR3 is TGTGCCAGCAGCCAGGGTCATTCTAATGAAAAACTGTTTTTT.

The chain couples TRBV7-8 to TRBJ1-5, with TRBD1 as a possible D gene (5 bases). The germline gives CDR1 SGHVS, CDR2 FQNEAQ. The CDR3 loop spans 15 amino acids. The germline V and J ends were trimmed by 0 bases and 6 bases, with 12 bases remaining between them. The CDR3 region is CASSLARTYRQPQHF. In nucleotides, the CDR3 is TGTGCCAGCAGCTTAGCGCGGACATATCGTCAGCCCCAGCATTTT.

The chain couples TRBV19 to TRBJ2-3; the match to TRBD2 covers 7 bases. The V gene end was trimmed by 4 bases and the J gene end by 2 bases; junction bases not matched to a gene: 6. In germline, CDR1 is LNHDA, CDR2 SQIVND (reference sequence). The CDR3 covers 15 residues. CDR3 protein: CASSTSAGNTDTQYF. The CDR3 DNA is TGTGCCAGTAGTACCTCAGCGGGGAACACAGATACGCAGTATTTT. The full variable domain, in which reference TRBV19 and TRBJ2-3 provide the parts outside the CDR3, is DGGITQSPKYLFRKEGQNVTLSCEQNLNHDAMYWYRQDPGQGLRLIYYSQIVNDFQKGDIAEGYSVSREKKESFPLTVTSAQKNPTAFYLCASSTSAGNTDTQYFGPGTRLTVL.

This chain joins TRBV5-5 and TRBJ1-3, with a tentative D call TRBD1 (6 bases). Germline CDR1 is SGHKS and CDR2 is YYEKEE (reference sequence). Trimming left V 2 bases short and J 7 bases short, with 13 bases between. This CDR3 region has 14 residues. CDR3 DNA sequence: TGTGCCAGCAGCTTACTTCAGGGGAAGAACACCATATATTTT. Its translation: CASSLLQGKNTIYF.

The chain couples TRBV5-8 to TRBJ1-2; D possibly corresponds to TRBD1 (6 bases). The CDR3 covers 13 residues. The V end lost 2 bases, the J end lost 6 bases, and 11 bases lay between the germline ends. Germline V gives CDR1 SGHTS, CDR2 YDEGEE. Here the CDR3 reads CASSFDRMDGYTF. The CDR3 DNA reads as TGTGCCAGCAGCTTTGACAGGATGGATGGCTACACCTTC.

The V call is TRBV28, the J call TRBJ2-5; 9 positions match TRBD1. V gave up 7 bases and J gave up 9 bases; unmatched junction bases: 6. The V gene's germline CDR1 is MDHEN and CDR2 SYDVKM. This CDR3 contains 12 residues. The CDR3 bases are TGTGCCAGCAAGGACAGGGGTCGGGCCCAGTACTTC. Its protein product is CASKDRGRAQYF.

The V call is TRBV25-1, the J call TRBJ2-7; possibly TRBD1 for D (5 bases). This CDR3 is built from 11 residues. The germline V gene encodes CDR1 MGHDK and CDR2 SYGVNS. Trimming took off 3 bases at V and 5 bases at J, with 5 bases between the two ends. CDR3 coding DNA: TGTGCCAGCAGTGACAGGGACGAGCAGTACTTC. This sequence encodes CASSDRDEQYF.

The rearrangement links TRBV2 to TRBJ1-2; D gene unclear. This CDR3 has 12 amino acids. Germline lookup yields CDR1 SNHLY and CDR2 FYNNEI. CDR3 nucleotide sequence: TGTGCAGATCGGGAGGATAACTATGGCTACACCTTC. Its translation: CADREDNYGYTF.